This record looks at one T cell receptor beta chain sequence and its context. Authors' analysis steps: Cell counts per sample came from amplifying reference gene primers. Clones were sequenced by immunoSEQ multiplex PCR, and TCRdb holds only the in-frame ones, with some missing. V and J calls and clone size come straight from that table; D and trimming were deduced from the DNA. The sample has about 70,000 clones, about four fifths seen once. The CDR3 has 16 residues. The V and J ends lost 3 bases and 0 bases, in that order; junction bases with no gene match: 6. Germline assignment: CDR1 SEHNR and CDR2 FQNEAQ (reference sequence). The data originate from a study of blood T cell repertoires in COVID-19. Looking at the study overall: Some COVID-19 samples were acute and others convalescent; all came from the United States, Italy and Spain. From T cells, B-cell-depleted T cells, or PBMCs came the material, which was cDNA or gDNA.

The clonotype comes from a woman aged 80 or over with active or convalescent COVID-19. The chain combines TRBV7-9 with TRBJ2-3; 7 bases match TRBD2. The sample was peripheral blood. The CDR3, as DNA: TGTGCCAGCAGCTTCCCAACAGCGGGGAGCACAGATACGCAGTATTTT. This sequence encodes CASSFPTAGSTDTQYF.